Below are 19 T cell receptor beta chains sequenced from a single sample in a study of beta chain features in type 1 diabetes. The authors reverse transcribed all of the isolated RNA, so sequencing captured expressed TCRB transcripts. Using immunoSEQ multiplex PCR, the repertoire was profiled, and TCRdb retains in-frame clones only, with some absent. The sample records around 500,000 clones, roughly 10% being singletons. The sample taken for sequencing was naive CD4+ T cells from blood. Receptors were obtained from a young woman in good health.

Only a few counts were recorded for this clone. This chain uses TRBV29-1 with TRBJ2-3; TRBD2 matches 8 bases. V lost 2 bases, J lost 7 bases, and 11 bases stayed unmatched. CDR1 and CDR2 from the germline V gene are SQVTM and ANQGSEA. The length of the CDR3 is 15 residues. CDR3 sequence: CSVEIPTGLGYTQYF. CDR3 nucleotides: TGCAGCGTTGAAATCCCAACGGGACTAGGGTATACGCAGTATTTT.

A few counts support this clone. The chain is built from TRBV7-2 and TRBJ2-5; D is ambiguous. Germline V gene data show CDR1 as SGHTA and CDR2 as FQGNSA. The CDR3 is 13 residues long. The V end was cut by 5 bases, the J end by 5 bases, with 12 bases between. The CDR3 coding sequence is TGTGCCAGCAGCACCGCCCGTGGGGAGACCCAGTACTTC. It is translated as CASSTARGETQYF.

The genes are TRBV4-2 and TRBJ2-7; a possible D gene is TRBD1 (6 bases). The germline V gene has CDR1 LGHNA and CDR2 YNFKEQ. This CDR3 has 14 residues. Trimming took 0 bases from V and 4 from J, leaving 10 bases between them. CDR3 coding DNA: TGTGCCAGCAGCCAAGAAGCCACAGGGTACGAGCAGTACTTC. Its translation is CASSQEATGYEQYF.

This clone was found a few times. This rearrangement joins TRBV9 to TRBJ2-5, with D uncertain. V lost 1 base, J lost 1 base, and 5 bases lay in between. The CDR3 loop spans 13 amino acids. Germline V gene data show CDR1 as SGDLS and CDR2 as YYNGEE. The CDR3 coding sequence is TGTGCCAGCAGCGTACAGGCCCAAGAGACCCAGTACTTC. It codes for CASSVQAQETQYF.

This clone was counted between two and nine times. The chain has TRBV7-2 and TRBJ1-6; tentatively, D is TRBD1 (5 bases). The V gene's germline CDR1 is SGHTA and CDR2 FQGNSA. The CDR3 length is 13 residues. The germline V and J ends were trimmed by 3 bases and 7 bases, with 7 bases remaining between them. The CDR3 DNA sequence: TGTGCCAGCAGCTTCGACAGAAATTCACCCCTCCACTTT. Translation: CASSFDRNSPLHF.

This clone was observed a handful of times. This chain links TRBV5-4 with TRBJ2-3; D unresolved. V shed 0 bases and J shed 5 bases, with 7 bases lying between them. Germline assignment: CDR1 SGHNT and CDR2 YYREEE (reference sequence). This CDR3 has 13 residues. The CDR3 region has the DNA TGTGCCAGCAGCTTGGCGGGTGGAGATACGCAGTATTTT. Residues: CASSLAGGDTQYF.

The V call is TRBV29-1, the J call TRBJ2-1; possible D gene TRBD2, 5 bases. Germline CDR1 and CDR2: SQVTM and ANQGSEA. Trimming removed 7 bases at V and 12 bases at J, with 16 bases between. The CDR3 spans 11 residues. Here the CDR3 DNA reads TGCAGCGGCGTACTAGGACCCGTGCAGTTCTTC. Encoded protein: CSGVLGPVQFF.

This clone turned up a few times. This chain connects TRBV5-4 to TRBJ2-7; D gene ambiguous. This CDR3 is built from 11 residues. Germline-derived CDR1 and CDR2 are SGHNT and YYREEE (reference sequence). V lost 9 bases, J lost 3 bases, and 10 bases lay in between. CDR3 residues: CATLQYYEQYV. CDR3 in DNA: TGTGCCACCCTACAGTACTACGAGCAGTACGTC.

In this sample, this clone turned up a few times. As DNA, the CDR3 is TGTGCCAGCAGCTCAACTAGCGGAGGAGGCGATGAGCAGTTCTTC. Translated, it gives CASSSTSGGGDEQFF. V and J are TRBV7-2 and TRBJ2-1, with TRBD2 matching over 8 bases. Germline CDR1 and CDR2: SGHTA and FQGNSA. The CDR3 is made up of 15 amino acids. The J segment lost 8 bases and the V segment lost 4 bases, leaving 10 bases of the junction unmatched.

This clone was seen a handful of times. The V call is TRBV2, the J call TRBJ1-6; TRBD1 is a possible D gene (5 bases). The V gene's germline CDR1 is SNHLY and CDR2 FYNNEI. The CDR3 consists of 13 residues. Trimming stripped 5 bases from V and 6 bases from J, with 8 bases between. CDR3 sequence reads: CASSRQGNSPLHF. Here the CDR3 DNA reads TGTGCCAGCAGTCGTCAGGGTAATTCACCCCTCCACTTT.

This clone turned up a few times. Other DNA sequences in this sample translate to the same CDR3. The genes are TRBV6-5 and TRBJ2-5; D call uncertain. This CDR3 has 12 residues. Trimming left V 0 bases short and J 5 bases short, with 4 bases between. The germline V gene has CDR1 MNHEY and CDR2 SVGAGI. For the CDR3, the DNA is TGTGCCAGCAGTTACTCCCGGGAGACCCAGTACTTC. Amino acids: CASSYSRETQYF.

The chain joins TRBV7-2 to TRBJ2-1, with D possibly being TRBD1 or TRBD2 (5 bases each). The V and J ends lost 5 bases and 9 bases respectively, with 14 bases between them. This CDR3 is built from 13 residues. Germline CDR1 reads SGHTA; CDR2 reads FQGNSA. As DNA, the CDR3 is TGTGCCAGCAGCGTAGACAGCGGTCTTGAGCAGTTCTTC. Translation: CASSVDSGLEQFF.

This clone was detected a few times. The CDR3 DNA is TGTGCCAGTAGTCGGGCGGAAGAAGAGACCCAGTACTTC. This translates into CASSRAEEETQYF. J is TRBJ2-5 and V is TRBV19; no reliable D call. Trimming left V 5 bases short and J 3 bases short, with 10 bases between. CDR1 and CDR2 (germline): LNHDA, SQIVND (reference sequence). The CDR3 has 13 amino acids.

This clone has a handful of counts. This rearrangement joins TRBV15 to TRBJ2-7; maybe TRBD1 (5 bases). Germline V gene data show CDR1 as LNHNV and CDR2 as YYDKDF (reference sequence). CDR3 length: 15 amino acids. Trimming pared 1 base from V and 2 bases from J, leaving 12 bases between. CDR3 amino acids: CATSRGADTTYEQYF. The CDR3 DNA is TGTGCCACCAGCAGAGGGGCGGACACCACCTACGAGCAGTACTTC.

This clone appeared a few times. DNA for the CDR3: TGCGCCAGCAGCTCCCAAGGGGCGGAAGAAAAACTGTTTTTT. Its protein product is CASSSQGAEEKLFF. This chain links TRBV5-1 with TRBJ1-4, with D possibly TRBD1 on 5 matching bases. Deletions cut 3 bases from V and 8 bases from J, with 14 bases between. CDR3 length: 14 amino acids. Germline V CDR1 and CDR2: SGHRS, YFSETQ.

This clone was seen a handful of times. This sequence joins TRBV9 and TRBJ2-3; D remains unclear. This CDR3 has 18 amino acids. Looked up from germline, CDR1 is SGDLS and CDR2 is YYNGEE. Trimming took off 0 bases at V and 4 bases at J, with 21 bases between the two ends. This chain's CDR3 is CASSVDGRVGTEPDTQYF. In DNA, the CDR3 is TGTGCCAGCAGCGTAGATGGAAGAGTGGGAACAGAGCCAGATACGCAGTATTTT. The full variable domain, its missing parts supplied by reference TRBV9 and TRBJ2-3, is DSGVTQTPKHLITATGQRVTLRCSPRSGDLSVYWYQQSLDQGLQFLIQYYNGEERAKGNILERFSAQQFPDLHSELNLSSLELGDSALYFCASSVDGRVGTEPDTQYFGPGTRLTVL.

This clone was found a few times. The chain has TRBV7-9 and TRBJ2-3; D not certain. The germline V gene has CDR1 SEHNR and CDR2 FQNEAQ (reference sequence). V was clipped by 5 bases and J by 0 bases, with 9 bases between them. This CDR3 spans 14 amino acids. The CDR3 region has the DNA TGTGCCAGCAGCCCCTGGGTGAGCACAGATACGCAGTATTTT. It yields the protein CASSPWVSTDTQYF.

This clone appeared a few times. The chain couples TRBV29-1 to TRBJ2-7; TRBD1 matches 7 bases. Germline CDR1 reads SQVTM; CDR2 reads ANQGSEA. Unmatched junction bases numbered 2, after V lost 6 bases and J lost 3 bases. The CDR3 covers 11 residues. The CDR3 DNA is TGCAGCGTGGGACAGAGCTACGAGCAGTACTTC. The encoded protein is CSVGQSYEQYF.

The V gene is TRBV27, the J gene TRBJ2-6; no definite D call. The CDR3 sequence is 20 residues long. The germline V and J ends were trimmed by 5 bases and 0 bases, with 23 bases remaining between them. Germline loops: CDR1 MNHEY, CDR2 SMNVEV (reference sequence). The CDR3 sequence is CASSPLRSGSPSSGANVLTF. CDR3 bases: TGTGCCAGCAGTCCCCTTCGGTCGGGCAGCCCTAGCTCTGGGGCCAACGTCCTGACTTTC.